This T cell receptor beta chain is drawn from a study of blood T cell repertoires in COVID-19. Study overall: PBMCs, B-cell-depleted T cells, or T cells provided the cDNA or gDNA that made up the material.

Using immunoSEQ multiplex PCR, the repertoire was profiled, and TCRdb retains in-frame clones only, with some absent. The sample records approximately 260,000 clones, roughly 91% being singletons. This CDR3 is built from 13 residues. Trimming stripped 0 bases from V and 4 bases from J, with 6 bases between. Germline V gives CDR1 KGHSH, CDR2 LQKENI. Donors of Cohort 3 who recovered were those that had two negative PCRs, clearance, or symptom resolution. Material: PBMCs or T cells enriched from blood (not recorded which). This chain connects TRBV18 to TRBJ1-2; D gene unclear. The TCR originated in a woman aged 55-69 years who had recovered from COVID-19. CDR3 DNA sequence: TGTGCCAGCTCACCACCCGTCGTCTATGGCTACACCTTC. This codes for CASSPPVVYGYTF.